The present TCR beta chain was sequenced within a study of shared clonotypes between healthy human individuals. Whole-study findings and limits: Sorted-subset sequencing was shown by rarefaction to be incomplete despite large depth.

As for this clone: Its antigen is undetermined.

V shed 3 bases and J shed 2 bases, with 14 bases lying between them. The germline V gene has CDR1 ENHRY and CDR2 SYGVKD. This CDR3 has 15 amino acids. Clones were sequenced by immunoSEQ multiplex PCR, and TCRdb holds only the in-frame ones, with some missing. Of some 800,000 clones in the sample, about 92% were seen once. CD8 cells regarded as naive lacked CD45RO, were positively chosen for CCR7, and omitted terminally differentiated effector memory CD45RA+ cells. The receptor comes from a man aged 25-40 years in good health. Material for sequencing was naive CD8+ T cells sorted from blood. V gene TRBV10-3 combines with J gene TRBJ2-7; D unresolved. This chain's CDR3 is CAISDQSDSTYEQYF. The CDR3 bases are TGTGCCATCAGTGACCAGTCAGATAGTACCTACGAGCAGTACTTC.